The 20 T cell receptor beta chains presented below share a single source sample, sequenced in a study of shared clonotypes between healthy human individuals. Data came from immunoSEQ multiplex PCR; TCRdb stores just in-frame clones and leaves some out. The sample records 1.5 million to 2.5 million clones, about 95% being singletons. As defined, naive CD8 cells were CD45RO-negative and positively selected for CCR7, with terminally differentiated effector memory CD45RA+ cells excluded. The sequencing input was naive CD8+ T cells sorted from blood. All receptors derive from a young man in good health.

The rearrangement links TRBV28 to TRBJ2-1, with D maybe TRBD2 (7 bases). The CDR3 is made up of 16 amino acids. CDR1 is MDHEN and CDR2 is SYDVKM in the germline V gene. V gave up 2 bases and J gave up 5 bases, with 16 bases separating them. Written as DNA, the CDR3 is TGTGCCAGCAGTTTAATCGGGGGGCTGTATGACAATGAGCAGTTCTTC. Its protein is CASSLIGGLYDNEQFF.

This sequence joins TRBV6-6 and TRBJ2-7; D unclear. CDR3 length: 11 residues. The germline V and J ends were trimmed by 2 bases and 5 bases, with 4 bases remaining between them. Germline V gene lookup returns CDR1 MNHNY and CDR2 SVGAGI (reference sequence). This CDR3 reads CASSYVHEQYF. In DNA form, the CDR3 reads TGTGCCAGCAGTTACGTCCACGAGCAGTACTTC.

The V and J genes are TRBV5-4 and TRBJ2-7, with D perhaps TRBD1 (5 bases). This CDR3 has 14 amino acids. From germline, CDR1 is SGHNT and CDR2 YYREEE (reference sequence). V shed 4 bases and J shed 2 bases, with 13 bases lying between them. The CDR3 spells CASSPGLLPYEQYF. The CDR3 nucleotides are TGTGCCAGCAGCCCAGGGTTATTGCCCTACGAGCAGTACTTC.

The rearrangement joins TRBV29-1 to TRBJ1-2; D gene unclear. The CDR3 consists of 10 residues. Trimming shortened V by 5 bases and J by 8 bases, and 9 bases separated the two germline ends. Germline CDR1 SQVTM, CDR2 ANQGSEA. DNA for the CDR3: TGCAGCGTTAGCTCGGGCGGCTACACCTTC. Encoded protein: CSVSSGGYTF.

The J gene is TRBJ1-2, the V gene TRBV30; no clear D gene. V lost 1 base and J lost 9, with 24 bases in between. This CDR3 spans 16 amino acids. From germline, CDR1 is GTSNPN and CDR2 SVGIG (reference sequence). DNA of the CDR3: TGTGCCTGGAGTGCCCCCGGGGAACACATGGACTGGCGCTACACCTTC. Protein: CAWSAPGEHMDWRYTF. The full variable domain, in which reference TRBV30 and TRBJ1-2 provide the parts outside the CDR3, is SQTIHQWPATLVQPVGSPLSLECTVEGTSNPNLYWYRQAAGRGLQLLFYSVGIGQISSEVPQNLSASRPQDRQFILSSKKLLLSDSGFYLCAWSAPGEHMDWRYTFGSGTRLTVV.

The rearrangement links TRBV11-2 to TRBJ2-7, with a possible D match to TRBD1 (6 bases). Germline V lookup: CDR1 SGHAT, CDR2 FQNNGV. Trimming stripped 2 bases from V and 13 bases from J, with 12 bases between. The CDR3 covers 11 residues. The CDR3 sequence: CASSLLQGFYF. CDR3 nucleotide sequence: TGTGCCAGCAGCTTATTACAGGGATTCTACTTC.

The DNA for the CDR3 is TGTGCCAGCAGCCTTCAAGGGACTAGCGGGTGGTACGAGCAGTACTTC. Encoded protein: CASSLQGTSGWYEQYF. The rearrangement joins TRBV5-8 to TRBJ2-7; 12 bases fit TRBD2. The junction had 9 bases not matched to a gene; V was cut back by 4 bases and J by 4 bases. Germline V gene data show CDR1 as SGHTS and CDR2 as YDEGEE. This CDR3 comprises 16 residues.

The chain combines TRBV27 with TRBJ2-3, with a possible D match to TRBD1 (6 bases). Trimming shortened V by 6 bases and J by 1 base, and 17 bases separated the two germline ends. Germline CDR1 and CDR2: MNHEY and SMNVEV (reference sequence). CDR3 size: 16 residues. In DNA, the CDR3 is TGTGCCAGCAGCCGACCTACAGGGCAGGGCACAGATACGCAGTATTTT. Translated: CASSRPTGQGTDTQYF.

The J gene is TRBJ2-2, the V gene TRBV7-6, with 9 positions matching TRBD2. V lost 5 bases and J lost 4; bases outside the gene matches: 8. The CDR3 contains 16 residues. CDR1 is SGHVS, CDR2 FNYEAQ, per germline. Here the CDR3 reads CASSLLAGSSTGELFF. The CDR3 nucleotides read TGTGCCAGCAGCCTGCTAGCGGGAAGCAGCACCGGGGAGCTGTTTTTT.

This CDR3 is CASSIDEGGGTEAFF. CDR3 DNA sequence: TGTGCCAGTAGTATAGATGAAGGAGGGGGCACTGAAGCTTTCTTT. The V gene is TRBV19, the J gene TRBJ1-1; D may be TRBD1 (6 bases). Germline-derived CDR1 and CDR2 are LNHDA and SQIVND (reference sequence). The CDR3 contains 15 residues. The V and J ends lost 0 bases and 4 bases respectively, with 12 bases between them.

V usage is TRBV5-4 and J usage is TRBJ2-5, with unresolved D. The DNA matches TRBJ2-7 better at its end, which makes the J call doubtful. This CDR3 is 16 amino acids long. In germline, CDR1 is SGHNT, CDR2 YYREEE (reference sequence). CDR3 in amino acids: CARSTPVADDPYEQYF. In DNA, the CDR3 is TGTGCCAGATCAACCCCGGTCGCGGACGACCCCTACGAGCAGTACTTC.

The chain's CDR3 is CASSQDLVAGALMNEQFF. Here the CDR3 DNA reads TGTGCCAGCAGCCAAGATCTTGTGGCGGGGGCCCTTATGAATGAGCAGTTCTTC. J is TRBJ2-1 and V is TRBV4-2, with D possibly TRBD2 on 7 matching bases. The CDR3 runs 18 residues. The germline V gene has CDR1 LGHNA and CDR2 YNFKEQ. V lost 0 bases, J lost 7 bases, and 22 bases lay in between.

The CDR3 region is CASSEGPDNYGYTF. The CDR3 DNA sequence: TGCGCCAGCAGTGAGGGTCCGGACAACTATGGCTACACCTTC. J is TRBJ1-2 and V is TRBV10-1; unclear D gene. The CDR3 loop spans 14 amino acids. Germline V CDR1 and CDR2: WNHNN, SYGVQD (reference sequence). The V gene lost 2 bases and the J gene lost 2 bases, with 9 bases spanning the gap.

This clone was seen only once. Different DNA sequences within this sample yield the same CDR3. CDR3 nucleotide sequence: TGTGCCAGCAGTTACTCGACGGGACAGGTTGCCTACGAGCAGTACTTC. Its protein product is CASSYSTGQVAYEQYF. V gene TRBV6-5 combines with J gene TRBJ2-7; TRBD1 matches 8 bases. After removal of 0 bases from V and 2 bases from J, the junction contained 6 bases not matched to a gene. This CDR3 spans 16 amino acids. CDR1 and CDR2 (germline): MNHEY, SVGAGI.

This clone was observed a handful of times. V and J are TRBV27 and TRBJ1-2, with 9 bases identical to TRBD1. The ends lost 5 bases at V and 10 bases at J; junction bases unmatched: 11. Germline CDR1 MNHEY, CDR2 SMNVEV (reference sequence). This CDR3 spans 14 amino acids. This CDR3 is CASSAAGTGLIYTF. As DNA, the CDR3 is TGTGCCAGCAGTGCCGCCGGGACAGGGCTTATCTACACCTTC.

The chain links TRBV6-5 to TRBJ1-2; tentatively, D is TRBD1 (6 bases). The length of the CDR3 is 15 residues. The germline CDR1 and CDR2 sequences are MNHEY and SVGAGI. V was clipped by 4 bases and J by 4 bases, with 16 bases between them. The CDR3 region has the DNA TGTGCCAGCAGTTCCCAGGACAGCCCAGGCTATGGCTACACCTTC. Its translation is CASSSQDSPGYGYTF.

V and J are TRBV7-9 and TRBJ2-7; D is perhaps TRBD1 (5 bases). V dropped 0 bases and J dropped 2 bases, with 11 bases sitting between them. CDR3 length: 15 residues. Looked up from germline, CDR1 is SEHNR and CDR2 is FQNEAQ (reference sequence). CDR3: CASSLAFGQTYEQYF. Here the CDR3 DNA reads TGTGCCAGCAGCTTAGCCTTCGGACAAACCTACGAGCAGTACTTC.

This clone was picked up one time. The chain has TRBV6-5 and TRBJ2-7; D is possibly TRBD2 (6 bases). Per the germline V gene, CDR1 is MNHEY and CDR2 is SVGAGI. With 5 bases removed from V and 4 bases from J, the gap between germline ends came to 15 bases. The CDR3 is made up of 14 amino acids. The DNA of the CDR3 is TGTGCCAGCAGTCCCGGGGAGGCGGGGTACGAGCAGTACTTC. This codes for CASSPGEAGYEQYF.

Regarding this clone: Distinct nucleotide sequences in the sample also encode this CDR3. This rearrangement joins TRBV27 to TRBJ2-7; 8 bases line up with TRBD1. Germline CDR1 is MNHEY and CDR2 is SMNVEV (reference sequence). This CDR3 contains 15 residues. V lost 5 bases to trimming and J lost 4 bases; unmatched junction nucleotides: 10. The CDR3 nucleotides are TGTGCCAGCAGTCTAACCGGGACAGGTGTGTACGAGCAGTACTTC. It codes for CASSLTGTGVYEQYF.

The chain employs TRBV2 and TRBJ2-7; D unresolved. The length of the CDR3 is 12 residues. V was cut by 2 bases and J by 3 bases, with 5 bases left in between. Looked up from germline, CDR1 is SNHLY and CDR2 is FYNNEI. The CDR3 sequence: CASSEWIYEQYF. Written as DNA, the CDR3 is TGTGCCAGCAGTGAATGGATCTACGAGCAGTACTTC. The full variable domain, in which reference TRBV2 and TRBJ2-7 provide the parts outside the CDR3, is EPEVTQTPSHQVTQMGQEVILRCVPISNHLYFYWYRQILGQKVEFLVSFYNNEISEKSEIFDDQFSVERPDGSNFTLKIRSTKLEDSAMYFCASSEWIYEQYFGPGTRLTVT.